The 16 T cell receptor beta chains listed next were all sequenced from one sample in a study of blood T cells in healthy people across ages. A J-beta primer mix and a sample-barcoded 5' primer were used in a second PCR of about 7 to 12 cycles. TCRdb re-called the 5' RACE reads with MiXCR, one entry per CDR3 protein. The table records about 1.1 million distinct CDR3 sequences, 30% to 40% of them present only once. The sequenced sample was blood. The receptors here all came from a man aged 18-30 years in good health.

The sample holds a few counts of this clonotype. The chain has TRBV5-1 and TRBJ1-1; 11 nucleotides agree with TRBD1. The CDR3 consists of 14 residues. V gave up 4 bases and J gave up 4 bases; unmatched junction bases: 3. Germline V CDR1 and CDR2: SGHRS, YFSETQ. CDR3 bases: TGCGCCAGCAGCGTGGGACAGGGGGTCACTGAAGCTTTCTTT. Encoded protein: CASSVGQGVTEAFF. Combining the CDR3 with reference TRBV5-1 and TRBJ1-1 gives the whole variable domain KAGVTQTPRYLIKTRGQQVTLSCSPISGHRSVSWYQQTPGQGLQFLFEYFSETQRNKGNFPGRFSGRQFSNSRSEMNVSTLELGDSALYLCASSVGQGVTEAFFGQGTRLTVV.

This clonotype was observed a handful of times. The V call is TRBV12-3 or TRBV12-4, the J call TRBJ2-1; maybe TRBD1 (9 bases). The ends were cut back, 3 bases at V and 5 bases at J, with 23 bases in the middle. The length of the CDR3 is 18 residues. CDR3 coding DNA: TGTGCCAGCAGTTTTAGGTCGGGAGGGGACAGGGTAAACAATGAGCAGTTCTTC. Protein: CASSFRSGGDRVNNEQFF.

The rearrangement uses TRBV29-1 and TRBJ2-2; no reliable D call. This CDR3 spans 11 amino acids. CDR1 is SQVTM and CDR2 is ANQGSEA in the germline V gene. V dropped 3 bases and J dropped 5 bases, with 4 bases sitting between them. CDR3 coding DNA: TGCAGCGTTGATGAAACCGGGGAGCTGTTTTTT. Amino acid sequence: CSVDETGELFF.

This rearrangement joins TRBV20-1 to TRBJ1-2; D call uncertain. CDR1 and CDR2 (germline): DFQATT, SNEGSKA (reference sequence). The V end lost 0 bases, the J end lost 4 bases, and 15 bases lay between the germline ends. The length of the CDR3 is 15 residues. The CDR3 is CSARDSGERSYGYTF. The CDR3 bases are TGCAGTGCTAGAGACTCCGGGGAGAGAAGCTATGGCTACACCTTC.

The CDR3: CAWRNSASTDTQYF. CDR3 DNA sequence: TGTGCCTGGAGGAATAGCGCTAGCACAGATACGCAGTATTTT. V is TRBV30 and J is TRBJ2-3, with D tentatively TRBD2 (5 bases). The V end lost 3 bases, the J end lost 0 bases, and 10 bases lay between the germline ends. The CDR3 runs to 14 residues. The germline V gene has CDR1 GTSNPN and CDR2 SVGIG (reference sequence).

Of note for this clonotype: Relative to the germline gene, one junction end is altered; a read error may explain this. J is TRBJ2-1 and V is TRBV12-3 or TRBV12-4; weak D call: TRBD2 (6 bases). The CDR3 has 15 residues. In nucleotides, the CDR3 is TGTGCCAGCACCAAAGACTGGGGCACTAGCAATGAGCAGATCTTC. It codes for CASTKDWGTSNEQIF.

V usage is TRBV12-3 or TRBV12-4 and J usage is TRBJ2-5, with 10 positions matching TRBD2. J gave up 11 bases and V 6 bases, and 15 bases lay outside the gene matches. The CDR3 sequence is 15 residues long. The CDR3 here is CASRLTSGDLNEQYF. CDR3 in DNA: TGTGCCAGCAGGCTAACTAGCGGGGACCTCAATGAGCAGTACTTC.

Only a few counts were recorded for this clonotype. The chain joins TRBV7-2 to TRBJ2-7; 9 bases map to TRBD1. The CDR3 loop spans 15 amino acids. V shed 5 bases and J 0 bases; nucleotides not matched to a gene: 5. Germline loops: CDR1 SGHTA, CDR2 FQGNSA. CDR3: CASSQKGQGSYEQYF. CDR3 sequence (DNA): TGTGCCAGCAGCCAGAAGGGACAGGGCTCCTACGAGCAGTACTTC.

This clonotype was seen a few times. This chain uses TRBV20-1 with TRBJ1-2, with 8 positions matching TRBD1. CDR3 length: 13 residues. The germline V gene encodes CDR1 DFQATT and CDR2 SNEGSKA (reference sequence). The CDR3 region is CRTEKTGDYGYTF. The CDR3, as DNA: TGCAGGACGGAGAAGACAGGGGACTATGGCTACACCTTC.

There are a few counts of this clonotype. This sequence joins TRBV9 and TRBJ2-1; TRBD2 might be the D (5 bases). The ends were cut back, 2 bases at V and 0 bases at J, with 9 bases in the middle. In germline, CDR1 is SGDLS, CDR2 YYNGEE. This CDR3 spans 15 amino acids. The CDR3 region is CASSVVGSSYNEQFF. The CDR3 DNA reads as TGTGCCAGCAGCGTCGTGGGGAGCTCCTACAATGAGCAGTTCTTC.

The V and J genes are TRBV14 and TRBJ1-1; no clear D gene. CDR1 is SGHDN, CDR2 FVKESK, per germline. V was clipped by 0 bases and J by 11 bases, with 13 bases between them. The CDR3 spans 13 residues. CDR3 protein: CASSQDLLPRAFF. CDR3 nucleotides: TGTGCCAGCAGCCAAGACCTGCTCCCACGGGCTTTCTTT.

The chain employs TRBV6-1 and TRBJ1-2; D call uncertain. CDR3 length equals 19 residues. Trimming left V 6 bases short and J 0 bases short, with 26 bases between. The germline V gene has CDR1 MNHNS and CDR2 SASEGT. The CDR3 nucleotides read TGTGCCAGCAGCGCCCTTAAAGACGGAGTCGGAGCAGCTAACTATGGCTACACCTTC. Its protein product is CASSALKDGVGAANYGYTF.

This clonotype has only a few counts. The V call is TRBV29-1, the J call TRBJ1-2; D remains unclear. CDR1 and CDR2 from the germline V gene are SQVTM and ANQGSEA. V was shortened by 6 bases and J by 8 bases, with 19 bases between the two germline ends. This CDR3 is 13 amino acids long. The chain's CDR3 is CSVSRAGFDGYTF. The CDR3 DNA reads as TGCAGCGTCTCACGGGCCGGGTTCGACGGCTACACCTTC.

The rearrangement uses TRBV3-1 and TRBJ2-5; D might be TRBD1 or TRBD2, each matching 5 bases. There are 18 residues in the CDR3. Trimming cost V 4 bases and J 0 bases, with 21 bases left between them. CDR1 LGHDT and CDR2 YNNKEL come from the germline V gene (reference sequence). The CDR3 DNA follows: TGTGCCAGCAGCCTACACCTGGGACGGAATTTGAACCAAGAGACCCAGTACTTC. Residues: CASSLHLGRNLNQETQYF.

The chain carries TRBV4-2 and TRBJ2-4; D may be TRBD2 (5 bases). V dropped 1 base and J dropped 2 bases, with 12 bases sitting between them. Germline lookup yields CDR1 LGHNA and CDR2 YNFKEQ. The CDR3 contains 16 residues. CDR3 DNA sequence: TGTGCCAGCAGCCAAGGCGGGTCCGGGTCCAAAAACATTCAGTACTTC. Its protein is CASSQGGSGSKNIQYF.

The V call is TRBV4-2, the J call TRBJ1-1, with unresolved D. Germline CDR1 LGHNA, CDR2 YNFKEQ. This CDR3 comprises 13 residues. The germline V and J ends were trimmed by 4 bases and 8 bases, with 14 bases remaining between them. The CDR3 sequence is CASSLGSQSEAFF. CDR3 nucleotide sequence: TGTGCCAGCAGCCTCGGATCCCAGTCCGAAGCTTTCTTT.